The TCR beta chain described here comes from a study of blood T cell repertoires in COVID-19. Here immunoSEQ multiplex PCR was the method, and the copy in TCRdb shows in-frame clones only, minus some. The data hold approximately 250,000 clones, with roughly 83% observed a single time. J gave up 0 bases and V 8 bases, and 11 bases lay outside the gene matches. The CDR3 has 17 amino acids. Germline values: CDR1 MDHEN, CDR2 SYDVKM. The source is a man aged 55-75 years who had recovered from COVID-19. The sequenced material came from peripheral blood. The chain carries TRBV28 and TRBJ2-3; 10 positions match TRBD2. In DNA form, the CDR3 reads TGTGCCAGCTCGGTGGAACTAGCGGGGCCAAGCACAGATACGCAGTATTTT. Translation gives CASSVELAGPSTDTQYF.